The present TCR beta chain was sequenced within a study of identifying expanded T cells in peripheral blood. This table comes from immunoSEQ multiplex PCR, and its TCRdb copy is limited to in-frame clones, with some not included. There are 50,000 to 60,000 clones in the sample; around 82% occur only once, and 11% to 15% lies in the top ten. The V gene end was trimmed by 3 bases and the J gene end by 2 bases; junction bases not matched to a gene: 9. The V gene's germline CDR1 is MNHEY and CDR2 SMNVEV (reference sequence). The CDR3 consists of 17 residues. This clone was counted a few times. What it recognizes is unknown. General study findings and limits: Clone count variance between roughly 2-week samples rose with total template count.

The TCR comes from a person between 18 and 75 years old in good health. The sample consisted of blood. This chain links TRBV27 with TRBJ2-1; the match to TRBD1 covers 8 bases. The chain's CDR3 is CASSLAMDRVTYNEQFF. DNA of the CDR3: TGTGCCAGCAGTTTGGCTATGGACAGGGTCACCTACAATGAGCAGTTCTTC.